The clone carrying this T cell receptor (beta chain) was seen only a few times. These data are taken from a study of blood T cell repertoires in COVID-19. The overall study: There were acute and convalescent COVID-19 samples, and they came from the United States, Italy and Spain. The cDNA or gDNA used as material had been derived from T cells, B-cell-depleted T cells, or PBMCs.

J was trimmed by 3 bases and V by 1 base; bases with no gene match: 4. The germline V gene has CDR1 LGHNA and CDR2 YNFKEQ. The CDR3 consists of 16 residues. Method: immunoSEQ multiplex PCR; TCRdb's copy keeps in-frame clones and lacks some. The profile shows under 200,000 clones, around 84% of them singletons. The Seattle patients joined while their infection was active and were tracked longitudinally afterward. This chain links TRBV4-2 with TRBJ2-2, with TRBD1 identical over 8 bases. The sequence came from a woman aged 70-85 years with COVID-19, enrolled during active disease. The sequenced material came from peripheral blood. This CDR3 reads CASSQGQGSDTGELFF. In DNA form, the CDR3 reads TGTGCCAGCAGCCAAGGACAGGGGTCCGACACCGGGGAGCTGTTTTTT.